A single sample gave rise to the 5 T cell receptor beta chains below, sequenced in a study of PD-L1 blockade in urothelial cancer. Indicated time point: pretreatment peripheral blood. TCRdb keeps only in-frame clones here, not all; method: immunoSEQ multiplex PCR. Here the sample spans about 81,000 clones, 85% being singletons. Source: PBMCs, taken around atezolizumab (anti-PD-L1) treatment. The receptors originated from a man aged 40-50 years with urothelial cancer.

The chain joins TRBV5-1 to TRBJ1-3, with D hard to call. The CDR3 totals 12 residues. Trimming stripped 3 bases from V and 8 bases from J, with 9 bases between. The V gene's germline CDR1 is SGHRS and CDR2 YFSETQ. CDR3 in amino acids: CASSSHGDTIYF. In nucleotides, the CDR3 is TGCGCCAGCAGCTCCCACGGAGACACCATATATTTT.

V and J are TRBV6-1 and TRBJ2-4; possibly TRBD2 for D (6 bases). CDR1 MNHNS and CDR2 SASEGT come from the germline V gene. This CDR3 contains 14 residues. V lost 0 bases to trimming and J lost 8 bases, with 11 bases between them. DNA of the CDR3: TGTGCCAGCAGTGAAGCGTTTCGGAGGGACATTCAGTACTTC. This encodes CASSEAFRRDIQYF.

The genes are TRBV7-3 and TRBJ2-5; 7 nucleotides align to TRBD2. J gave up 5 bases and V 4 bases, and 4 bases lay outside the gene matches. The CDR3 covers 13 residues. Germline lookup yields CDR1 SGHTA and CDR2 FQGTGA. CDR3 sequence (DNA): TGTGCCAGCAGCTCTAGGGAGGGGGAGACCCAGTACTTC. This translates into CASSSREGETQYF.

The chain carries TRBV28 and TRBJ1-2; no clear D. CDR1 and CDR2 from the germline V gene are MDHEN and SYDVKM. The CDR3 length is 13 residues. V lost 2 bases, J lost 4 bases, and 8 bases lay in between. This CDR3 is CASSLEQVYGYTF. CDR3 coding DNA: TGTGCCAGCAGTTTAGAGCAGGTCTATGGCTACACCTTC.

J is TRBJ2-3 and V is TRBV7-8; D remains unclear. Germline V lookup: CDR1 SGHVS, CDR2 FQNEAQ. Deletions cut 2 bases from V and 2 bases from J, with 17 bases between. CDR3 size: 17 residues. DNA for the CDR3: TGTGCCAGCAGCTTACGGGTAGTTCTCTATAACACAGATACGCAGTATTTT. Protein: CASSLRVVLYNTDTQYF.